This is a list of T cell receptor beta chains from one sample in a study of T cell repertoires in cytomegalovirus infection. TCRdb called the reads again in MiXCR, with one record for every CDR3 protein. The sample consists of 510,000 or so distinct CDR3 sequences, about a quarter of them appearing once. Specimen: PBMCs. These receptors came from a human donor in good health (CMV status not recorded). Some clones in this sample may be carry-over from other donors' samples. Both conserved end residues are part of each CDR3. D genes are given only for firm matches. The size entry is marked missing in some rows and otherwise reads once, few, many or a size class.

v_call: TRBV20-1; j_call: TRBJ1-5; d_call: TRBD1; clone_size: NA; cdr3_length: 17; cdr3_nt: TGCAGTGCTAGGGGGGACAGGGGGCCCAATAGCAATCAGCCCCAGCATTTT; cdr3_aa: CSARGDRGPNSNQPQHF
v_call: TRBV14; j_call: TRBJ1-1; d_call: NA; clone_size: NA; cdr3_length: 14; cdr3_nt: TGTGCCAGCAGCCAGCCGGGACAGAACACTGAAGCTTTCTTT; cdr3_aa: CASSQPGQNTEAFF
v_call: TRBV12-3/TRBV12-4; j_call: TRBJ1-3; d_call: NA; clone_size: NA; cdr3_length: 14; cdr3_nt: TGTGCCACCAGCGGGGATTTCTCTGGAAACACCATATATTTT; cdr3_aa: CATSGDFSGNTIYF
v_call: TRBV7-9; j_call: TRBJ1-1; d_call: NA; clone_size: NA; cdr3_length: 13; cdr3_nt: TGTGCCAGCAGCACCGGGGGCTACGGTGAAGCTTTCTTT; cdr3_aa: CASSTGGYGEAFF
v_call: TRBV12-3/TRBV12-4; j_call: TRBJ2-1; d_call: TRBD2; clone_size: NA; cdr3_length: 17; cdr3_nt: TGTGCCAGCAGTCTGGGGACTAGCGGAGCGGCCCGCAATGAGCAGTTCTTC; cdr3_aa: CASSLGTSGAARNEQFF
v_call: TRBV7-9; j_call: TRBJ1-1; d_call: NA; clone_size: few; cdr3_length: 15; cdr3_nt: TGTGCCAGCAGCGAAAACATCGGGGTTAACACTGAAGCTTTCTTT; cdr3_aa: CASSENIGVNTEAFF
v_call: TRBV12-3/TRBV12-4; j_call: TRBJ1-1; d_call: NA; clone_size: few; cdr3_length: 14; cdr3_nt: TGTGCCAGCAGTTTTAGGGATGTTTACACTGAAGCTTTCTTT; cdr3_aa: CASSFRDVYTEAFF
v_call: TRBV27; j_call: TRBJ2-2; d_call: NA; clone_size: NA; cdr3_length: 12; cdr3_nt: TGTGCCAGCAGTTTCCTCACCGGGGAGCTGTTTTTT; cdr3_aa: CASSFLTGELFF
v_call: TRBV2; j_call: TRBJ2-1; d_call: TRBD2; clone_size: few; cdr3_length: 13; cdr3_nt: TGTGCCAGCAGTGAAGAGGGCGGGAGTTCTCAGTTCTTC; cdr3_aa: CASSEEGGSSQFF
v_call: TRBV4-1; j_call: TRBJ1-3; d_call: NA; clone_size: few; cdr3_length: 14; cdr3_nt: TGCGCCAGCAGGAGGGTGGGCTCTGGAAACACCATATATTTT; cdr3_aa: CASRRVGSGNTIYF
v_call: TRBV13; j_call: TRBJ2-1; d_call: TRBD2; clone_size: NA; cdr3_length: 14; cdr3_nt: TGTGCCTCGTCGGCACTAGCGAATAACAATGAGCAGTTCTTC; cdr3_aa: CASSALANNNEQFF
v_call: TRBV25-1; j_call: TRBJ2-1; d_call: NA; clone_size: NA; cdr3_length: 15; cdr3_nt: TGTGCCAGCAGTGAATATGGGTCCGCCTGGAATGAGCAGTTCTTC; cdr3_aa: CASSEYGSAWNEQFF
v_call: TRBV7-9; j_call: TRBJ2-5; d_call: NA; clone_size: few; cdr3_length: 12; cdr3_nt: TGTGCCAGCACGTTGACTGAAGAGACCCAGTACTTC; cdr3_aa: CASTLTEETQYF
v_call: TRBV7-3; j_call: TRBJ2-5; d_call: TRBD2; clone_size: few; cdr3_length: 15; cdr3_nt: TGTGCCAGCAGCCGGGGACTAGCGGCACAAGAGACCCAGTACTTC; cdr3_aa: CASSRGLAAQETQYF
v_call: TRBV20-1; j_call: TRBJ2-1; d_call: NA; clone_size: NA; cdr3_length: 13; cdr3_nt: TGCAGTGCGACGGGCTTAATCTCCAATGAGCAGTTCTTC; cdr3_aa: CSATGLISNEQFF
v_call: TRBV5-6; j_call: TRBJ1-5; d_call: NA; clone_size: many; cdr3_length: 16; cdr3_nt: TGTGCCAGCAGCTCCCGGACGGGTATTGGGAATCAGCCCCAGCATTTT; cdr3_aa: CASSSRTGIGNQPQHF
v_call: TRBV27; j_call: TRBJ1-6; d_call: TRBD1; clone_size: few; cdr3_length: 16; cdr3_nt: TGTGCCAGCAGTCCATTGGGTACAGGGGTTGATTCACCCCTCCACTTT; cdr3_aa: CASSPLGTGVDSPLHF
v_call: TRBV29-1; j_call: TRBJ2-3; d_call: NA; clone_size: few; cdr3_length: 14; cdr3_nt: TGCAGCGAACGAAAGGGTGGGTGGACAGATACGCAGTATTTT; cdr3_aa: CSERKGGWTDTQYF
v_call: TRBV6-6; j_call: TRBJ2-5; d_call: NA; clone_size: NA; cdr3_length: 16; cdr3_nt: TGTGCCAGCAGTTACAGAGGGGGGCAGGGCTGGGAGACCCAGTACTTC; cdr3_aa: CASSYRGGQGWETQYF
v_call: TRBV4-1; j_call: TRBJ2-1; d_call: NA; clone_size: few; cdr3_length: 19; cdr3_nt: TGCGCCAGCAGCCAGCACTCGTACCGGGTACAATATTCCTACAATGAGCAGTTCTTC; cdr3_aa: CASSQHSYRVQYSYNEQFF
v_call: TRBV5-1; j_call: TRBJ2-1; d_call: TRBD2; clone_size: NA; cdr3_length: 16; cdr3_nt: TGCGCCAGCGCTCCTCCGACTAGCGGGACCAGGGGTGAGCAGTTCTTC; cdr3_aa: CASAPPTSGTRGEQFF
v_call: TRBV6-2/TRBV6-3; j_call: TRBJ2-1; d_call: TRBD2; clone_size: few; cdr3_length: 22; cdr3_nt: TGTGCCAGCAGTTACTCGACAGTGGGGACTAGCGCCGCACAGAGCTCCTACAATGAGCAGTTCTTC; cdr3_aa: CASSYSTVGTSAAQSSYNEQFF
v_call: TRBV6-2/TRBV6-3; j_call: TRBJ1-1; d_call: NA; clone_size: many; cdr3_length: 11; cdr3_nt: TGTGCCAGCAGTTCCGACAGTATAGCTTTCTTT; cdr3_aa: CASSSDSIAFF
v_call: TRBV27; j_call: TRBJ2-7; d_call: NA; clone_size: NA; cdr3_length: 17; cdr3_nt: TGTGCCAGCAGTTGGGGCCAGCCGGCAGCCGACCCCTACGAGCAGTACTTC; cdr3_aa: CASSWGQPAADPYEQYF
v_call: TRBV7-9; j_call: TRBJ2-5; d_call: NA; clone_size: many; cdr3_length: 12; cdr3_nt: TGTGCCAGCATTAGCGGCCAAGAGACCCAGTACTTC; cdr3_aa: CASISGQETQYF
v_call: TRBV7-2; j_call: TRBJ2-1; d_call: NA; clone_size: many; cdr3_length: 15; cdr3_nt: TGTGCCAGCAGCCCCCATCCGAGCTCCTACAATGAGCAGTTCTTC; cdr3_aa: CASSPHPSSYNEQFF
v_call: TRBV12-3/TRBV12-4; j_call: TRBJ1-3; d_call: TRBD1; clone_size: NA; cdr3_length: 16; cdr3_nt: TGTGCCAGCAGTTCCACAGGGGAGAGCTCTGGAAACACCATATATTTT; cdr3_aa: CASSSTGESSGNTIYF